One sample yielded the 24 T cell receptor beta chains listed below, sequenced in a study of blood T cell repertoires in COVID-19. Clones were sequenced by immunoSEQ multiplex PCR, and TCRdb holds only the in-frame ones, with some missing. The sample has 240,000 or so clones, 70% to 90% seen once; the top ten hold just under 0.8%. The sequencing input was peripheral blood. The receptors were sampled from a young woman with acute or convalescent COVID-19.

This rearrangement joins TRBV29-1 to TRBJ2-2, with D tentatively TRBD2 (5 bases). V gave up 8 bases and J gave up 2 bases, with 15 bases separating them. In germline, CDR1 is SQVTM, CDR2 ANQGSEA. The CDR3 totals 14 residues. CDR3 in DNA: TGCAGCATCAGACTCCTAGCTAACACCGGGGAGCTGTTTTTT. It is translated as CSIRLLANTGELFF.

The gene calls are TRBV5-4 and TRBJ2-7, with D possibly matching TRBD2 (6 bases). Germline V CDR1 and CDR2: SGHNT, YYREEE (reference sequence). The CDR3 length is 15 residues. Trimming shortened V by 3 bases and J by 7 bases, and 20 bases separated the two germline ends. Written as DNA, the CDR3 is TGTGCCAGCAGCTCCCTTTCGGGGGAGAAGATGGAGCAGTACTTC. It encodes CASSSLSGEKMEQYF.

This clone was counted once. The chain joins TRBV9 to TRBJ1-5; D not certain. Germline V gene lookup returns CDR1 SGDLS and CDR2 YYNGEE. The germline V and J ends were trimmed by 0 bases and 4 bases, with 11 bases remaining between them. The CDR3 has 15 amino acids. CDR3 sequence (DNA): TGTGCCAGCAGCGTAGCTGGTACAGATAATCAGCCCCAGCATTTT. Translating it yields CASSVAGTDNQPQHF.

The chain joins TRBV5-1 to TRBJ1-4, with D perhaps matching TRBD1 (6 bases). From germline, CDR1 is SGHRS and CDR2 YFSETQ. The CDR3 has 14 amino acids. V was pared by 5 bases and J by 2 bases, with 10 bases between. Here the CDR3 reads CASRHRVTNEKLFF. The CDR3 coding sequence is TGCGCCAGCAGGCACAGGGTGACTAATGAAAAACTGTTTTTT.

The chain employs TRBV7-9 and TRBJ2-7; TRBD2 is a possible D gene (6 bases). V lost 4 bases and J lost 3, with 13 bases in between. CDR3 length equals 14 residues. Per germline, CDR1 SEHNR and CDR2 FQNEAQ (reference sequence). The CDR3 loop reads CASSYGRGIYEQYF. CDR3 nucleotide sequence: TGTGCCAGCAGCTACGGTCGGGGGATCTACGAGCAGTACTTC.

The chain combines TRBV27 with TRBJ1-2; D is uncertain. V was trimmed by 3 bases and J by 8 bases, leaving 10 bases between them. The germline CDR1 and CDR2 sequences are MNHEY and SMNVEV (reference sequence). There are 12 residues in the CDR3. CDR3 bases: TGTGCCAGCAGTTTGTCGGCGGAGGGCTACACCTTC. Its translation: CASSLSAEGYTF.

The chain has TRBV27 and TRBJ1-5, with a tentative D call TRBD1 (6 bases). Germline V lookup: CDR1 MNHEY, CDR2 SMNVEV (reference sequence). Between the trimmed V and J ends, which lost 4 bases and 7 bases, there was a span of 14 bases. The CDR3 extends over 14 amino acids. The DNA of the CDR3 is TGTGCCAGCAGTTACACAGGGACGGACCAGCCCCAGCATTTT. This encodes CASSYTGTDQPQHF.

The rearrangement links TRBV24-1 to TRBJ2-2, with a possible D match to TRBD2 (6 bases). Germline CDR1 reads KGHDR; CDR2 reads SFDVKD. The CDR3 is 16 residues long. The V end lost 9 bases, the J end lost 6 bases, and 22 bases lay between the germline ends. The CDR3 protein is CATGHRLIGGSGELFF. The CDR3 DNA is TGTGCCACCGGACACAGACTAATTGGGGGGTCCGGGGAGCTGTTTTTT.

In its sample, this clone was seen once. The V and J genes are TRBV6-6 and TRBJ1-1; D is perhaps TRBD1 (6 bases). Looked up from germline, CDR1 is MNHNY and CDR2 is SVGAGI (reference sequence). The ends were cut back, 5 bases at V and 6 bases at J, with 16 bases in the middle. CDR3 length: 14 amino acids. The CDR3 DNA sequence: TGTGCCAGCAGTCTCGGGACACCCTTGGCTGAAGCTTTCTTT. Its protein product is CASSLGTPLAEAFF.

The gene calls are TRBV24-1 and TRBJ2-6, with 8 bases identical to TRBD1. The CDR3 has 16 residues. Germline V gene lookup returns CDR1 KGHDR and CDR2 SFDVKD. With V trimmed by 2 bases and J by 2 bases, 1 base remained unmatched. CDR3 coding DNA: TGTGCCACCAGTGATTCGGACAGGGCTGGGGCCAACGTCCTGACTTTC. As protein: CATSDSDRAGANVLTF.

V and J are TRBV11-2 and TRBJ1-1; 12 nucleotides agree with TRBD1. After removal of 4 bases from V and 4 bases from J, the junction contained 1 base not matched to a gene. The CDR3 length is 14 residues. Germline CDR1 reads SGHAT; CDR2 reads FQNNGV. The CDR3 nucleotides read TGTGCCAGCAGCTGGGACAGGGGGCTCACTGAAGCTTTCTTT. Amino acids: CASSWDRGLTEAFF.

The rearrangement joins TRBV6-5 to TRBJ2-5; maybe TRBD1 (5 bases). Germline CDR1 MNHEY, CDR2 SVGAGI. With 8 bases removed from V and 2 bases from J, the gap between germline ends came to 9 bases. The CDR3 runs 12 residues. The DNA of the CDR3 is TGTGCCAGCGTGGGGCTACAAGAGACCCAGTACTTC. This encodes CASVGLQETQYF.

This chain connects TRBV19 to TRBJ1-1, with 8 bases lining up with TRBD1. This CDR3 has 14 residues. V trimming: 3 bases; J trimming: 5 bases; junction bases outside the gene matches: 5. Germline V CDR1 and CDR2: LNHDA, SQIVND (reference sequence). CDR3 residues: CASSISQGGTEAFF. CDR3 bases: TGTGCCAGTAGTATCTCACAGGGGGGAACTGAAGCTTTCTTT.

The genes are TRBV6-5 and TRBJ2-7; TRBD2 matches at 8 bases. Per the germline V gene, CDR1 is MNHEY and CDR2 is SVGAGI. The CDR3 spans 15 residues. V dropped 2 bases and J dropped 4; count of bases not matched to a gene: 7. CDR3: CASSYAGGARYEQYF. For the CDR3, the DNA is TGTGCCAGCAGTTACGCCGGGGGGGCGCGTTACGAGCAGTACTTC.

CDR3 protein: CASSYSGQGSNQPQHF. The CDR3 nucleotides read TGTGCCAGCAGTTACTCGGGCCAGGGGAGCAATCAGCCCCAGCATTTT. This chain uses TRBV6-2 or TRBV6-3 with TRBJ1-5; perhaps TRBD1 as D (6 bases). The CDR3 has 16 amino acids. V lost 0 bases to trimming and J lost 1 base, with 10 bases between them. CDR1 is MNHEY, CDR2 SVGEGT, per germline.

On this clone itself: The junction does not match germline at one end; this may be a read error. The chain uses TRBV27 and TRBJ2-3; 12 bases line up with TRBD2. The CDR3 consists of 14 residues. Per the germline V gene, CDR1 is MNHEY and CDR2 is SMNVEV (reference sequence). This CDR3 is CASSPGTSGQTMGF. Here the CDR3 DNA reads TGTGCCAGCAGTCCCGGGACTAGCGGGCAGACTATGGGTTTT.

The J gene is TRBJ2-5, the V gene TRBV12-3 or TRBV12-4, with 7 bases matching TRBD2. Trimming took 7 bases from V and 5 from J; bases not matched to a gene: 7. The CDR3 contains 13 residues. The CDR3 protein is CASTGTRGETQYF. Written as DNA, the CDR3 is TGTGCCAGCACGGGGACGCGGGGGGAGACCCAGTACTTC.

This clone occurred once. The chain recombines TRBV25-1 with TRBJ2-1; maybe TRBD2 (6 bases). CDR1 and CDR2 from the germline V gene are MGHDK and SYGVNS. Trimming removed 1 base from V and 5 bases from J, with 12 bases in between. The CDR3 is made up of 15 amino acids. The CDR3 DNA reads TGTGCCAGCAGTGAATTAGGGACTCCGCACAATGAGCAGTTCTTC. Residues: CASSELGTPHNEQFF.

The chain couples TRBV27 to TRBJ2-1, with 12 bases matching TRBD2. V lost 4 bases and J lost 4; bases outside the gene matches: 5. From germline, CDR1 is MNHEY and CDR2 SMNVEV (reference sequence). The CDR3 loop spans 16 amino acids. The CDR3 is CASSSRTSGIYNEQFF. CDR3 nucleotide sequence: TGTGCCAGCAGTTCACGGACTAGCGGGATTTACAATGAGCAGTTCTTC.

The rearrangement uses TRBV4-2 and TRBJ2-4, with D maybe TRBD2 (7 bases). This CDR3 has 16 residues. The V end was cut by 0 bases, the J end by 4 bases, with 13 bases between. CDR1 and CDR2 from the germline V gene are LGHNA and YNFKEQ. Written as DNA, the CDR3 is TGTGCCAGCAGCCAAGATCGGGGGGCGACGAAAAACATTCAGTACTTC. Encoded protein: CASSQDRGATKNIQYF.

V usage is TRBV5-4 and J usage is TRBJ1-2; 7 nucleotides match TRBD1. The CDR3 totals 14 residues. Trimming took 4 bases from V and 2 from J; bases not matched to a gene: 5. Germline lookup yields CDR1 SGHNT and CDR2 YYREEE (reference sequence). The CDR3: CASSPETGNYGYTF. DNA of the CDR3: TGTGCCAGCAGCCCCGAGACAGGGAACTATGGCTACACCTTC.

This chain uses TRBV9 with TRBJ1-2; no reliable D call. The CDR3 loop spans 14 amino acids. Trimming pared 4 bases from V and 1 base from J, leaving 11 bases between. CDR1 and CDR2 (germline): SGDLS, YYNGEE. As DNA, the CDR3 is TGTGCCAGCAGCTCCCTGGGAGTTAACTATGGCTACACCTTC. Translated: CASSSLGVNYGYTF.

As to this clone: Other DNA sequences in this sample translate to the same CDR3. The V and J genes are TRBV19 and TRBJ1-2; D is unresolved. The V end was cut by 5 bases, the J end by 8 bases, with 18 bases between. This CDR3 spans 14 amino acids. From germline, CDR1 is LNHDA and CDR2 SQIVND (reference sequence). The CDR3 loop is CASSLLEVRRGYTF. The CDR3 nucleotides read TGTGCCAGTAGTCTACTCGAGGTGAGGAGGGGCTACACCTTC.

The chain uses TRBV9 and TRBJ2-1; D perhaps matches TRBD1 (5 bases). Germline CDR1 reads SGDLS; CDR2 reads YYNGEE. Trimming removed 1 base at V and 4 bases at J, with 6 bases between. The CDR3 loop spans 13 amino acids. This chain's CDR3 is CASSVSGYNEQFF. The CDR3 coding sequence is TGTGCCAGCAGCGTATCAGGGTACAATGAGCAGTTCTTC. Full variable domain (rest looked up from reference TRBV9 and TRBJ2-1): DSGVTQTPKHLITATGQRVTLRCSPRSGDLSVYWYQQSLDQGLQFLIQYYNGEERAKGNILERFSAQQFPDLHSELNLSSLELGDSALYFCASSVSGYNEQFFGPGTRLTVL.